This TCR beta chain was captured by sequencing in a study of cytomegalovirus exposure and HLA in healthy donors. Whole-study results and caveats: A few CMV-associated chains were confirmed in vitro to be specific for CMV antigens. After further analysis at a later stage, some 15,000 TCR beta sequences were associated with HLA alleles at 0.05 false discovery rate. Researchers reportedly found TCR beta sequences accurately predicted most subjects' HLA-A and HLA-B alleles. Donor immune exposure was known only as CMV serostatus.

With regard to this clone: Its antigen is as yet unknown.

PCR was performed using 60 Vbeta and 13 Jbeta primers. Only in-frame clones appear in the TCRdb table, and some are missing; sequencing was by immunoSEQ multiplex PCR. This table has roughly 100,000 clones, about 81% appearing once. This receptor was identified in a man aged 30 to 39 in good health and CMV-seronegative. Input material: PBMCs.

The CDR3 sequence: CASSLTGFTGELFF. DNA of the CDR3: TGTGCCAGCAGCTTGACAGGGTTCACCGGGGAGCTGTTTTTT. V usage is TRBV5-5 and J usage is TRBJ2-2; D might be TRBD1 (6 bases). The germline gives CDR1 SGHKS, CDR2 YYEKEE (reference sequence). The CDR3 spans 14 residues. Between the trimmed V and J ends, which lost 1 base and 4 bases, there was a span of 8 bases.